This is a list of T cell receptor beta chains from one sample in a study of shared clonotypes between healthy human individuals. Only in-frame clones appear in the TCRdb table, and some are missing; sequencing was by immunoSEQ multiplex PCR. The sample holds nearly 750,000 clones, 55% to 80% seen once. The sequenced sample consisted of memory CD4+ T cells sorted from blood. The receptors shown here come from a woman aged 25 to 39 in good health. Both conserved end residues are trimmed from each CDR3. A D gene is named only where the DNA matches it firmly. Rows give clone size only sometimes, using once, few, many, or a class for an expanded clone.

abundance: many; d_gene: .; v_gene: TRBV4-1; CDR3aa: ASSQEQNIFYEQY
abundance: .; d_gene: TRBD2; v_gene: TRBV7-8; CDR3aa: ASSFSLRKGGNAGELF
abundance: .; d_gene: .; v_gene: TRBV7-8; CDR3aa: ASSSPFRAVNTEAF
abundance: .; d_gene: .; v_gene: TRBV10-3; CDR3aa: AISGGSGTTKIPGSAF
abundance: .; d_gene: .; v_gene: TRBV28; CDR3aa: ASTKGGMNTEAF
abundance: .; d_gene: .; v_gene: TRBV19; CDR3aa: ASSILKAGVTEAF
abundance: once; d_gene: .; v_gene: TRBV28; CDR3aa: ASRGQYNEQF
abundance: few; d_gene: .; v_gene: TRBV4-1; CDR3aa: ASSPRTGILSGNTIY
abundance: few; d_gene: .; v_gene: TRBV29-1; CDR3aa: SVERQSTDTQY
abundance: .; d_gene: TRBD2; v_gene: TRBV19; CDR3aa: ASSPVGLAAEY
abundance: few; d_gene: .; v_gene: TRBV7-9; CDR3aa: ASSQEGGLMGELF
abundance: .; d_gene: .; v_gene: TRBV5-4; CDR3aa: ASSPTGNSYEQY
abundance: .; d_gene: TRBD2; v_gene: TRBV7-2; CDR3aa: ASSILAANNEQF
abundance: few; d_gene: TRBD1; v_gene: TRBV2; CDR3aa: ASRGQGFEKLF
abundance: .; d_gene: .; v_gene: TRBV29-1; CDR3aa: SVRVSAEQF
abundance: .; d_gene: .; v_gene: TRBV19; CDR3aa: ASSRTDGSLY
abundance: .; d_gene: .; v_gene: TRBV5-1; CDR3aa: ASSDGGFPDTQY
abundance: few; d_gene: .; v_gene: TRBV5-1; CDR3aa: ASSREGGPYGYT
abundance: .; d_gene: TRBD2; v_gene: TRBV5-4; CDR3aa: ASSTGTSGSTDTQY
abundance: .; d_gene: TRBD1; v_gene: TRBV5-1; CDR3aa: ASSPSGTDLLGGYT
abundance: .; d_gene: .; v_gene: TRBV5-6; CDR3aa: ASSFLAEQF
abundance: .; d_gene: .; v_gene: TRBV27; CDR3aa: ASSFSTDQNTEAF
abundance: .; d_gene: .; v_gene: TRBV7-9; CDR3aa: ASSLELGYGYT
abundance: .; d_gene: TRBD1; v_gene: TRBV4-2; CDR3aa: ASSQEGGGTGGNTIY
abundance: .; d_gene: .; v_gene: TRBV6-1; CDR3aa: ASTGHLYYGYT
abundance: many; d_gene: .; v_gene: TRBV18; CDR3aa: ASSQGVQGWDTEAF
abundance: .; d_gene: .; v_gene: TRBV4-1; CDR3aa: ASSRAWVEGVTEAF
abundance: .; d_gene: .; v_gene: TRBV7-2; CDR3aa: ASSPYNEQF
abundance: .; d_gene: .; v_gene: TRBV7-9; CDR3aa: ASSLDALKPQH
abundance: .; d_gene: .; v_gene: TRBV14; CDR3aa: ASSQSGGSPLH
abundance: .; d_gene: .; v_gene: TRBV6-6; CDR3aa: ASSYSLDTSEQY
abundance: .; d_gene: TRBD1; v_gene: TRBV19; CDR3aa: ASSIGQGVQTQY
abundance: once; d_gene: TRBD1; v_gene: TRBV6-1; CDR3aa: ASSEGKRMGTGIRYEQY
abundance: .; d_gene: .; v_gene: TRBV7-8; CDR3aa: ASSLGSDYEQY
abundance: .; d_gene: .; v_gene: TRBV6-5; CDR3aa: ASSYGHQQY
abundance: .; d_gene: .; v_gene: TRBV10-3; CDR3aa: AISVEATNTGELF
abundance: few; d_gene: TRBD2; v_gene: TRBV11-3; CDR3aa: ASSPSGLAGGNEQF
abundance: many; d_gene: TRBD1; v_gene: TRBV25-1; CDR3aa: ASSELGQGSYNEQF
abundance: .; d_gene: .; v_gene: TRBV28; CDR3aa: ASSFQGNQPQH
abundance: .; d_gene: TRBD2; v_gene: TRBV9; CDR3aa: ASSEDRRGLAGRWADTQY
abundance: .; d_gene: .; v_gene: TRBV2; CDR3aa: ASSEGYTGELF
abundance: .; d_gene: TRBD2; v_gene: TRBV5-4; CDR3aa: ASSSSAGGPYEQY
abundance: .; d_gene: .; v_gene: TRBV28; CDR3aa: ASRRASGGYEQY
abundance: once; d_gene: .; v_gene: TRBV27; CDR3aa: ASRSFSTDTQY
abundance: once; d_gene: TRBD1; v_gene: TRBV5-1; CDR3aa: ASSLGGLVGPRTGEQY
abundance: .; d_gene: .; v_gene: TRBV2; CDR3aa: ASSSTTVLNEKLF
abundance: .; d_gene: TRBD2; v_gene: TRBV6-1; CDR3aa: ASSQPGLAGDGQF
abundance: .; d_gene: TRBD2; v_gene: TRBV10-3; CDR3aa: AISLAGGQNTGELF
abundance: .; d_gene: .; v_gene: TRBV19; CDR3aa: ASSLSVVAYTEAF
abundance: .; d_gene: .; v_gene: TRBV5-4; CDR3aa: ASSPGINEKLF
abundance: .; d_gene: TRBD2; v_gene: TRBV5-4; CDR3aa: ASSVRLAGRYEQY
abundance: many; d_gene: TRBD1; v_gene: TRBV18; CDR3aa: ASSSQGAGNTIY
abundance: .; d_gene: .; v_gene: TRBV23-1; CDR3aa: ARPERMQGNQPQH
abundance: .; d_gene: TRBD1; v_gene: TRBV29-1; CDR3aa: SVGTGAGQPQH
abundance: .; d_gene: TRBD1; v_gene: TRBV5-4; CDR3aa: ASSSGTVSGNTIY
abundance: few; d_gene: .; v_gene: TRBV6-6; CDR3aa: ASSKSRDDVGYT
abundance: .; d_gene: TRBD2; v_gene: TRBV28; CDR3aa: ASSLVAGGGASSYNEQF
abundance: .; d_gene: TRBD2; v_gene: TRBV12-5; CDR3aa: ASGLGEEESVWGKRESSYEQY